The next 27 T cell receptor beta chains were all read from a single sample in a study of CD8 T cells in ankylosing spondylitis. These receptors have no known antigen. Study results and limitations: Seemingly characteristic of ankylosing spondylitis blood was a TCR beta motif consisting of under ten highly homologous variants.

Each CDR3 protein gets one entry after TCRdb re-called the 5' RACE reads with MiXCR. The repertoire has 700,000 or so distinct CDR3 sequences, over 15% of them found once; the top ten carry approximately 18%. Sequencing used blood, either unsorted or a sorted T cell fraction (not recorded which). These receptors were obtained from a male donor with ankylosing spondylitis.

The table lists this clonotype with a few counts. The CDR3 loop reads CASSLDGGQGNQPQHF. CDR3 nucleotides: TGTGCCAGCAGCTTGGACGGGGGACAGGGTAATCAGCCCCAGCATTTT. This chain joins TRBV5-6 and TRBJ1-5; 9 positions match TRBD1. J was trimmed by 4 bases and V by 0 bases; bases with no gene match: 5. From germline, CDR1 is SGHDT and CDR2 YYEEEE. The CDR3 spans 16 residues.

The CDR3 nucleotides read TGCGCCAGCAGCGTATACATAGCCTACGAGCAGTACTTC. Amino acids: CASSVYIAYEQYF. The J gene is TRBJ2-7, the V gene TRBV5-1; D call uncertain. The V gene's germline CDR1 is SGHRS and CDR2 YFSETQ. Trimming shortened V by 4 bases and J by 2 bases, and 10 bases separated the two germline ends. CDR3 length equals 13 residues.

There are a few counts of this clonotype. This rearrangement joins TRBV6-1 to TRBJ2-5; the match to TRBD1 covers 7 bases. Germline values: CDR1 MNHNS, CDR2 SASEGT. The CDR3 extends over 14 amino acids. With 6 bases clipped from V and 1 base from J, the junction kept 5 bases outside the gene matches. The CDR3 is CASRLRGFQETQYF. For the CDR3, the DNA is TGTGCCAGCAGACTCAGGGGGTTCCAAGAGACCCAGTACTTC.

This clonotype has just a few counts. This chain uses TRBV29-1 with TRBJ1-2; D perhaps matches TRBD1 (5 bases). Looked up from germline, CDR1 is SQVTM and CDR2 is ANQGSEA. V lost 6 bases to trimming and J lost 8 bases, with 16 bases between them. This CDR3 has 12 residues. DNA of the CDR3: TGCAGCGTCCCCGGTGGGGACTGGGGCTACACCTTC. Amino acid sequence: CSVPGGDWGYTF.

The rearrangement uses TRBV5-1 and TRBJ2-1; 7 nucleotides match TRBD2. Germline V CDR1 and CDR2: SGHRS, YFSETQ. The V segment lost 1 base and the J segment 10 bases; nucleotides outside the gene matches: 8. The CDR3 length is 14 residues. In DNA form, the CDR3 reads TGCGCCAGCAGCTTGTATGGACTAGAAGGGGAGCAGTTCTTC. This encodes CASSLYGLEGEQFF.

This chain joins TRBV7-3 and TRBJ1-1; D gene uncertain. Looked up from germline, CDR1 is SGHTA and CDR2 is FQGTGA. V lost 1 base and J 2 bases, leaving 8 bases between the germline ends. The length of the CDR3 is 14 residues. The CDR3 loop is CASSLSPTNTEAFF. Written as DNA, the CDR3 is TGTGCCAGCAGCTTAAGCCCAACAAACACTGAAGCTTTCTTT.

CDR3 sequence (DNA): TGTGCCAGCAGTTTTCTTGAGGGGGCGAAAGATACGCAGTATTTT. Translated, it gives CASSFLEGAKDTQYF. The rearrangement joins TRBV12-3 or TRBV12-4 to TRBJ2-3; 7 bases are a match to TRBD1. The CDR3 runs 15 residues. J gave up 5 bases and V 3 bases, and 8 bases lay outside the gene matches.

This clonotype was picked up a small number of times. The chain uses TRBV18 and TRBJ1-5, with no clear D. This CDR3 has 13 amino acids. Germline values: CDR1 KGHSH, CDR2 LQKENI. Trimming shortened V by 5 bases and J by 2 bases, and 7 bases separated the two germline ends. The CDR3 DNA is TGTGCCAGCTCAAAGACCGGCAATCAGCCCCAGCATTTT. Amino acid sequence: CASSKTGNQPQHF.

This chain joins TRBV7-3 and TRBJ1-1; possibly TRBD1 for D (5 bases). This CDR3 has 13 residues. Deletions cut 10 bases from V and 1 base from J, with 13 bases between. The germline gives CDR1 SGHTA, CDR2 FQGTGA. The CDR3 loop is CATSTDSNTEAFF. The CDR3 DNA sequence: TGTGCCACCTCGACAGACTCGAACACTGAAGCTTTCTTT.

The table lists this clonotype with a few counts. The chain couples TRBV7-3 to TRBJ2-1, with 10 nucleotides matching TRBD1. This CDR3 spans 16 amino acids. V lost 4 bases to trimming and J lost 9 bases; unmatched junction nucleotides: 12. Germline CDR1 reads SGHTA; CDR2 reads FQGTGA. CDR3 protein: CASSWTGGMSGSEQFF. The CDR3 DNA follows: TGTGCCAGCAGCTGGACAGGGGGTATGTCAGGGAGTGAGCAGTTCTTC.

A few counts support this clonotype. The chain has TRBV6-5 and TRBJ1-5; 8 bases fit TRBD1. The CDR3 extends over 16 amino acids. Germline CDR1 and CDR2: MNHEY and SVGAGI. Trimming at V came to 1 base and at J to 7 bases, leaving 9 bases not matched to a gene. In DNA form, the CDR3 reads TGTGCCAGCAGTTACTTGTCCAAAGACAGGGGCCAGCCCCAGCATTTT. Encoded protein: CASSYLSKDRGQPQHF.

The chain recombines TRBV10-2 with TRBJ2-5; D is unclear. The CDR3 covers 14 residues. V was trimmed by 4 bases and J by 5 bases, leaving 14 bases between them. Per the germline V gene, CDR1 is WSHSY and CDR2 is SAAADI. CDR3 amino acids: CASSGGQSLETQYF. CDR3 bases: TGCGCCAGCAGTGGCGGCCAGTCGTTGGAGACCCAGTACTTC.

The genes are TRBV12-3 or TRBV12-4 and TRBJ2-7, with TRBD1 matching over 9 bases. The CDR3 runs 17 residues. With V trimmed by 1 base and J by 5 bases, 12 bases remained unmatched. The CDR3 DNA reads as TGTGCCAGCAGTTTAGGGGACAGGGCGCCAAAGGCCAACGAGCAGTACTTC. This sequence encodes CASSLGDRAPKANEQYF.

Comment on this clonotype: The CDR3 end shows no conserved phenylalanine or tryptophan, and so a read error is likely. This CDR3 is CASTPVDRVGYTS. The CDR3 DNA sequence: TGTGCCAGCACCCCGGTCGACAGGGTTGGCTACACCTCC. The chain employs TRBV2 and TRBJ1-2; 7 bases match TRBD1. This CDR3 region has 13 residues. After removal of 7 bases from V and 7 bases from J, the junction contained 9 bases not matched to a gene. Germline lookup yields CDR1 SNHLY and CDR2 FYNNEI.

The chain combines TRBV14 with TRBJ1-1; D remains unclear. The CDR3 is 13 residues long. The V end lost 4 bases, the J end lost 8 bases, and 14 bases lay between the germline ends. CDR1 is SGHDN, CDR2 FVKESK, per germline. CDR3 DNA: TGTGCCAGCAGCCCTGGCAGTCCCACCGAAGCTTTCTTT. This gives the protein CASSPGSPTEAFF.

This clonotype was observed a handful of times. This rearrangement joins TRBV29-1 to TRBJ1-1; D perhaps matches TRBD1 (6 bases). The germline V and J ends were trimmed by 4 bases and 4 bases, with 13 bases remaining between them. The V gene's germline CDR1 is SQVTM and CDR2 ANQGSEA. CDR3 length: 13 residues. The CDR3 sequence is CSVGETGRTEAFF. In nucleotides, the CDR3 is TGCAGCGTTGGGGAAACAGGGCGCACTGAAGCTTTCTTT.

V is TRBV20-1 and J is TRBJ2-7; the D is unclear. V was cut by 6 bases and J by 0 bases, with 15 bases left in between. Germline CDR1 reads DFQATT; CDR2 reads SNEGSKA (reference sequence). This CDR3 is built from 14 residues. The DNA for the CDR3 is TGCAGTGCCATTTCAGCCTCCTCCTCCTACGAGCAGTACTTC. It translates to CSAISASSSYEQYF.

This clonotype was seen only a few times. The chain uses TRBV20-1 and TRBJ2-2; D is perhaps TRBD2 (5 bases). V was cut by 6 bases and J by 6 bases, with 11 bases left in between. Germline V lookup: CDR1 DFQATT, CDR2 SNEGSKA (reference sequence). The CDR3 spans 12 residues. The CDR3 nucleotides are TGCAGTGCCGCTAGCTGGTCCGGGGAGCTGTTTTTT. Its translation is CSAASWSGELFF.

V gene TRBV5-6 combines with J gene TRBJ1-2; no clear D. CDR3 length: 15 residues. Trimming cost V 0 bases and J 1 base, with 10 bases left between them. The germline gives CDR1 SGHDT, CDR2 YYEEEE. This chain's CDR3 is CASSLDILLNYGYTF. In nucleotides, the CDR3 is TGTGCCAGCAGCTTGGACATACTACTTAACTATGGCTACACCTTC.

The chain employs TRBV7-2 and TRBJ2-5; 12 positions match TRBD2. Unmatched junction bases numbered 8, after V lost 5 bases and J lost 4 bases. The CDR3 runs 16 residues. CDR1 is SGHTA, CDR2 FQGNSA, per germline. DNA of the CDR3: TGTGCCAGCAGCATTCGGACTAGCGGGACAGGAGAGACCCAGTACTTC. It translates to CASSIRTSGTGETQYF.

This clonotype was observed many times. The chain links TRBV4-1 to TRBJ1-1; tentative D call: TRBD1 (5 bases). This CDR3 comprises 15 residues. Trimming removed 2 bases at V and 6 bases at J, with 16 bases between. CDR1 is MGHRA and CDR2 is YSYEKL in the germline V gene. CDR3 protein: CASSQNVGARAEAFF. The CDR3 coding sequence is TGCGCCAGCAGCCAAAACGTAGGGGCGAGGGCTGAAGCTTTCTTT.

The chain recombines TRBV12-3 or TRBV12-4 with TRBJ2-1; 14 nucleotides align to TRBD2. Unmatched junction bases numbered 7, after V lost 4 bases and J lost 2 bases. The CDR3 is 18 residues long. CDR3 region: CASSSGTSGSDPYNEQFF. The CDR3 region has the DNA TGTGCCAGCAGTTCCGGGACTAGCGGGAGTGACCCCTACAATGAGCAGTTCTTC.

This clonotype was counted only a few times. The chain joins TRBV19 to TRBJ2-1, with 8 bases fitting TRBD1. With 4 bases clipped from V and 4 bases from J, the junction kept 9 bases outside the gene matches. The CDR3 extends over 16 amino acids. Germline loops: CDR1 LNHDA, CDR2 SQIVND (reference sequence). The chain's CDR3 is CASSSLEGTGYNEQFF. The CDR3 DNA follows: TGTGCCAGTAGTAGTTTGGAGGGGACAGGTTACAATGAGCAGTTCTTC.

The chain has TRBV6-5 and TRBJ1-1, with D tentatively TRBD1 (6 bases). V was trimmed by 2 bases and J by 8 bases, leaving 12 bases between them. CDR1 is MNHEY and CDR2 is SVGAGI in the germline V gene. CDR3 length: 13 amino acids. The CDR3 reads CASSYGGHAEAFF. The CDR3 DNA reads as TGTGCCAGCAGTTACGGGGGACACGCGGAAGCTTTCTTT.

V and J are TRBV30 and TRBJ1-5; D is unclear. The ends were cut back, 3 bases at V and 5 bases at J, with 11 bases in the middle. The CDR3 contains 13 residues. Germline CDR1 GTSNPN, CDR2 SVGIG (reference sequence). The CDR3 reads CAWSRGRDQPQHF. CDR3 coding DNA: TGTGCCTGGAGCAGAGGGCGAGATCAGCCCCAGCATTTT.

CDR3 sequence (DNA): TGTGCCAGCAGGGACAGGGAGGAGGAAAAACTGTTTTTT. It translates to CASRDREEEKLFF. The genes are TRBV2 and TRBJ1-4; TRBD1 agrees at 8 bases. Germline loops: CDR1 SNHLY, CDR2 FYNNEI. The V gene end was trimmed by 6 bases and the J gene end by 8 bases; junction bases not matched to a gene: 5. The CDR3 runs to 13 residues.

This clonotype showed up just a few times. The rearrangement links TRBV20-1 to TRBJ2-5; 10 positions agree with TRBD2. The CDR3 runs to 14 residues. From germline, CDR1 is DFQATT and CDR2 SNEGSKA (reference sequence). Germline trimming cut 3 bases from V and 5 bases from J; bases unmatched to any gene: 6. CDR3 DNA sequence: TGCAGTGCTAGCCCCCCTAGCGGGAGTGAGACCCAGTACTTC. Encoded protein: CSASPPSGSETQYF.